This passage covers 30 T cell receptor beta chains from one sample sequenced in a study of blood T cell repertoires in COVID-19. Assay used: immunoSEQ multiplex PCR; TCRdb lists only in-frame clones, some missing. The sample has about 170,000 clones, just over 90% seen once. Sequencing used peripheral blood. The source is a man between 18 and 29 years old with COVID-19, enrolled during active disease.

The genes are TRBV5-1 and TRBJ1-1; maybe TRBD1 (6 bases). Germline V CDR1 and CDR2: SGHRS, YFSETQ. This CDR3 contains 14 residues. Trimming took 2 bases from V and 3 from J, leaving 11 bases between them. The CDR3 loop is CASSFRDTYTEAFF. DNA for the CDR3: TGCGCCAGCAGCTTCCGGGACACCTACACTGAAGCTTTCTTT.

The CDR3 DNA reads TGTGCCAGCAGCTTGGGCAGGGGAAACACATTGACCTCCTACGAGCAGTACTTC. The encoded protein is CASSLGRGNTLTSYEQYF. The J gene is TRBJ2-7, the V gene TRBV5-7, with TRBD1 as a possible D gene (6 bases). TRBV5-7 is marked as an open reading frame, function uncertain. The CDR3 is made up of 18 amino acids. Trimming took off 0 bases at V and 0 bases at J, with 19 bases between the two ends.

The CDR3 region is CASRSPRQGIHEQYF. CDR3 DNA sequence: TGTGCCAGTAGGTCTCCGAGACAGGGAATCCACGAGCAGTACTTC. The rearrangement joins TRBV19 to TRBJ2-7; TRBD1 aligns across 7 bases. The J segment lost 5 bases and the V segment lost 6 bases, leaving 13 bases of the junction unmatched. Germline V lookup: CDR1 LNHDA, CDR2 SQIVND (reference sequence). The CDR3 contains 15 residues.

The chain has TRBV18 and TRBJ2-6; tentatively, D is TRBD1 (5 bases). Looked up from germline, CDR1 is KGHSH and CDR2 is LQKENI. Deletions cut 3 bases from V and 0 bases from J, with 12 bases between. There are 17 residues in the CDR3. Here the CDR3 reads CASSPLQENSGANVLTF. The CDR3 DNA reads as TGTGCCAGCTCACCGTTACAGGAGAACTCTGGGGCCAACGTCCTGACTTTC.

The V call is TRBV11-2, the J call TRBJ2-1; 10 nucleotides agree with TRBD2. CDR1 SGHAT and CDR2 FQNNGV come from the germline V gene. With V trimmed by 5 bases and J by 10 bases, 5 bases remained unmatched. The CDR3 consists of 13 residues. This CDR3 reads CASSGELAGEQFF. CDR3 bases: TGTGCCAGCAGCGGTGAACTAGCGGGAGAGCAGTTCTTC. Based on the CDR3 plus reference TRBV11-2 and TRBJ2-1, the full variable domain is EAGVAQSPRYKIIEKRQSVAFWCNPISGHATLYWYQQILGQGPKLLIQFQNNGVVDDSQLPKDRFSAERLKGVDSTLKIQPAKLEDSAVYLCASSGELAGEQFFGPGTRLTVL.

V gene TRBV9 combines with J gene TRBJ1-4; D is possibly TRBD1 (5 bases). Germline V gives CDR1 SGDLS, CDR2 YYNGEE. The CDR3 covers 13 residues. V lost 3 bases and J lost 7, with 10 bases in between. The CDR3 sequence: CASSAPGGEKLFF. The CDR3 DNA is TGTGCCAGCAGCGCGCCCGGGGGTGAAAAACTGTTTTTT.

CDR3: CASSQGWNTEAFF. CDR3 nucleotides: TGTGCCAGCAGTCAGGGGTGGAACACTGAAGCTTTCTTT. The J gene is TRBJ1-1, the V gene TRBV6-6, with TRBD1 as a possible D gene (6 bases). Deletions cut 5 bases from V and 1 base from J, with 8 bases between. Germline V gives CDR1 MNHNY, CDR2 SVGAGI (reference sequence). This CDR3 is 13 amino acids long.

V usage is TRBV30 and J usage is TRBJ2-1; 9 positions match TRBD1. The CDR3 is 17 amino acids. CDR1 is GTSNPN and CDR2 is SVGIG in the germline V gene (reference sequence). V shed 0 bases, J shed 1 base, and the junction held 7 bases outside the gene matches. CDR3 amino acids: CAWSVPQTGGSYNEQFF. Here the CDR3 DNA reads TGTGCCTGGAGTGTACCCCAGACAGGGGGGTCCTACAATGAGCAGTTCTTC.

The rearrangement joins TRBV7-6 to TRBJ2-5; 12 bases are shared with TRBD1. V lost 5 bases to trimming and J lost 5 bases; unmatched junction nucleotides: 6. Germline V gene lookup returns CDR1 SGHVS and CDR2 FNYEAQ. This CDR3 spans 15 amino acids. The CDR3 reads CASSRGQGAFETQYF. CDR3 DNA sequence: TGTGCCAGCAGCAGGGGACAGGGGGCTTTTGAGACCCAGTACTTC.

The table lists this clone with a count of one. The CDR3 sequence is CASSVERTSDEQYF. The DNA for the CDR3 is TGTGCCAGCAGCGTAGAAAGGACTAGCGACGAGCAGTACTTC. This chain links TRBV9 with TRBJ2-7, with TRBD2 identical over 9 bases. Per the germline V gene, CDR1 is SGDLS and CDR2 is YYNGEE. The CDR3 sequence is 14 residues long. Unmatched junction bases numbered 3, after V lost 0 bases and J lost 5 bases.

This clone appeared a single time. The genes are TRBV14 and TRBJ2-4; maybe TRBD1 (6 bases). The V gene's germline CDR1 is SGHDN and CDR2 FVKESK. CDR3 length: 19 residues. Trimming cost V 1 base and J 0 bases, with 19 bases left between them. For the CDR3, the DNA is TGTGCCAGCAGCCAAGTTCGAAAAACAGGGACACTAGCCAAAAACATTCAGTACTTC. Translating gives CASSQVRKTGTLAKNIQYF.

This sequence joins TRBV6-6 and TRBJ2-2; 7 nucleotides agree with TRBD1. V was pared by 5 bases and J by 3 bases, with 12 bases of the junction left unmatched. The germline V gene has CDR1 MNHNY and CDR2 SVGAGI (reference sequence). The CDR3 has 17 amino acids. CDR3 bases: TGTGCCAGCAGTCTCCAGGGACCTACAGGGGACACCGGGGAGCTGTTTTTT. Its translation: CASSLQGPTGDTGELFF.

The V call is TRBV27, the J call TRBJ2-7; TRBD1 matches at 7 bases. J gave up 4 bases and V 2 bases, and 8 bases lay outside the gene matches. This CDR3 has 15 amino acids. The germline V gene has CDR1 MNHEY and CDR2 SMNVEV (reference sequence). This CDR3 reads CASSLRVTGIYEQYF. CDR3 coding DNA: TGTGCCAGCAGTTTACGAGTGACAGGGATATACGAGCAGTACTTC.

The V call is TRBV18, the J call TRBJ1-4; D uncertain. The CDR3 sequence is 14 residues long. Between the trimmed V and J ends, which lost 6 bases and 8 bases, there was a span of 16 bases. Germline loops: CDR1 KGHSH, CDR2 LQKENI. The CDR3 sequence is CASSPAGVKEKLFF. The CDR3 DNA reads TGTGCCAGCTCCCCCGCGGGAGTCAAGGAAAAACTGTTTTTT.

The rearrangement links TRBV11-2 to TRBJ2-7; 11 bases are a match to TRBD2. V gave up 5 bases and J gave up 1 base; unmatched junction bases: 10. Per germline, CDR1 SGHAT and CDR2 FQNNGV. The CDR3 runs 17 residues. The CDR3 DNA reads TGTGCCAGCAGCCTCGGGACTAGCGGTTTTTATTCCTACGAGCAGTACTTC. It translates to CASSLGTSGFYSYEQYF.

The rearrangement links TRBV3-1 (or the pseudogene TRBV3-2) to TRBJ2-7, with TRBD2 identical over 11 bases. Germline values: CDR1 LGHDT, CDR2 YNNKEL (reference sequence). Trimming cost V 3 bases and J 2 bases; bases outside gene matches: 3. The CDR3 is 15 amino acids. The CDR3 nucleotides are TGTGCCAGCAGCCAGGCTAGCGGGAGGACCTACGAGCAGTACTTC. Translated: CASSQASGRTYEQYF.

The chain employs TRBV6-5 and TRBJ1-1, with 9 bases lining up with TRBD1. The V gene end was trimmed by 6 bases and the J gene end by 8 bases; junction bases not matched to a gene: 10. This CDR3 contains 14 residues. Germline lookup yields CDR1 MNHEY and CDR2 SVGAGI. The CDR3 region is CASSFWTGEEEAFF. In DNA, the CDR3 is TGTGCCAGCAGCTTTTGGACAGGGGAGGAAGAAGCTTTCTTT.

The chain carries TRBV27 and TRBJ2-3; TRBD1 aligns across 8 bases. CDR3 length: 15 residues. CDR1 MNHEY and CDR2 SMNVEV come from the germline V gene (reference sequence). The ends lost 5 bases at V and 4 bases at J; junction bases unmatched: 8. DNA for the CDR3: TGTGCCAGCAGTCCCCGGACAGGGATCGCAGATACGCAGTATTTT. It yields the protein CASSPRTGIADTQYF.

This sequence joins TRBV19 and TRBJ1-1; 10 bases fit TRBD1. The CDR3 totals 16 residues. Germline values: CDR1 LNHDA, CDR2 SQIVND (reference sequence). The junction had 15 bases not matched to a gene; V was cut back by 11 bases and J by 3 bases. The CDR3: CASRSGTGARDTEAFF. CDR3 bases: TGTGCCTCCCGATCGGGGACAGGGGCGCGGGACACTGAAGCTTTCTTT. The full variable domain, its missing parts supplied by reference TRBV19 and TRBJ1-1, is DGGITQSPKYLFRKEGQNVTLSCEQNLNHDAMYWYRQDPGQGLRLIYYSQIVNDFQKGDIAEGYSVSREKKESFPLTVTSAQKNPTAFYLCASRSGTGARDTEAFFGQGTRLTVV.

The chain employs TRBV5-1 and TRBJ1-2; no reliable D call. Trimming took off 4 bases at V and 4 bases at J, with 11 bases between the two ends. Germline loops: CDR1 SGHRS, CDR2 YFSETQ. The CDR3 sequence is 13 residues long. The CDR3 region has the DNA TGCGCCAGCAGCGTGGACGGTATCTATGGCTACACCTTC. Translation gives CASSVDGIYGYTF.

The V gene is TRBV10-3, the J gene TRBJ2-2; TRBD1 agrees at 8 bases. CDR1 is ENHRY and CDR2 is SYGVKD in the germline V gene. CDR3 length: 18 amino acids. V trimming: 0 bases; J trimming: 0 bases; junction bases outside the gene matches: 6. The CDR3, as DNA: TGTGCCATCAGTGAGTCTCGACAGGGGAACACGAACACCGGGGAGCTGTTTTTT. As protein: CAISESRQGNTNTGELFF.

For the CDR3, the DNA is TGTGCCAGTAGTATTTCAGGGAGGGGGGCGCCGTGGCCGATGAACACTGAAGCTTTCTTT. Residues: CASSISGRGAPWPMNTEAFF. The rearrangement uses TRBV19 and TRBJ1-1; TRBD1 might be the D (6 bases). The CDR3 consists of 20 residues. Per germline, CDR1 LNHDA and CDR2 SQIVND (reference sequence). Trimming removed 3 bases at V and 0 bases at J, with 26 bases between.

The chain employs TRBV27 and TRBJ2-7; TRBD2 aligns across 7 bases. The CDR3 loop spans 14 amino acids. J was trimmed by 0 bases and V by 9 bases; bases with no gene match: 8. The germline V gene has CDR1 MNHEY and CDR2 SMNVEV (reference sequence). The CDR3 sequence is CASRAGDPSYEQYF. CDR3 sequence (DNA): TGTGCCAGTCGGGCGGGGGATCCCTCCTACGAGCAGTACTTC.

The V and J genes are TRBV12-3 or TRBV12-4 and TRBJ2-2; a weak D match, TRBD2 (6 bases). V lost 10 bases and J 5 bases, leaving 14 bases between the germline ends. The CDR3 runs to 13 residues. The CDR3 protein is CAITRRGTGELFF. The CDR3 nucleotides are TGTGCCATAACCAGGAGGGGAACCGGGGAGCTGTTTTTT.

The gene calls are TRBV5-1 and TRBJ2-7; no firm D call. This CDR3 spans 14 amino acids. Germline V lookup: CDR1 SGHRS, CDR2 YFSETQ. V dropped 1 base and J dropped 3 bases, with 11 bases sitting between them. The CDR3 is CASSLSSRRYEQYF. In DNA form, the CDR3 reads TGCGCCAGCAGCTTGAGCAGCAGGCGCTACGAGCAGTACTTC.

On this clone itself: The junction and the germline gene differ at one end; a read error may be behind it. This chain uses TRBV3-1 (or the pseudogene TRBV3-2) with TRBJ1-4, with 10 bases identical to TRBD1. The germline CDR1 and CDR2 sequences are LGHDT and YNNKEL (reference sequence). The length of the CDR3 is 15 residues. CDR3 nucleotides: TGTGCCAGCAGCCAAGCCGGGACAGGGGAGGGAAAACTGCTTTTT. Its protein product is CASSQAGTGEGKLLF.

This chain uses TRBV5-6 with TRBJ1-2; maybe TRBD1 (5 bases). V was shortened by 0 bases and J by 4 bases, with 16 bases between the two germline ends. Looked up from germline, CDR1 is SGHDT and CDR2 is YYEEEE. The CDR3 extends over 16 amino acids. The CDR3 DNA reads as TGTGCCAGCAGCTTGGTAGGGGAGGAGGCAGTCTATGGCTACACCTTC. Protein product: CASSLVGEEAVYGYTF. Full variable domain (rest looked up from reference TRBV5-6 and TRBJ1-2): DAGVTQSPTHLIKTRGQQVTLRCSPKSGHDTVSWYQQALGQGPQFIFQYYEEEERQRGNFPDRFSGHQFPNYSSELNVNALLLGDSALYLCASSLVGEEAVYGYTFGSGTRLTVV.

The chain is built from TRBV29-1 and TRBJ2-1; 8 nucleotides match TRBD2. Trimming cost V 6 bases and J 3 bases; bases outside gene matches: 4. The V gene's germline CDR1 is SQVTM and CDR2 ANQGSEA. The CDR3 contains 13 residues. The CDR3 DNA follows: TGCAGCGTAGCGGGGGCCTACTACAATGAGCAGTTCTTC. It encodes CSVAGAYYNEQFF.

V is TRBV28 and J is TRBJ2-7; D not resolved. This CDR3 has 11 residues. The germline gives CDR1 MDHEN, CDR2 SYDVKM. V lost 5 bases and J 6 bases, leaving 8 bases between the germline ends. The CDR3 region has the DNA TGTGCCAGCAGTCTAGGCTCCGAGCAGTACTTC. Its translation: CASSLGSEQYF. The whole variable domain, remainder taken from reference TRBV28 and TRBJ2-7, is DVKVTQSSRYLVKRTGEKVFLECVQDMDHENMFWYRQDPGLGLRLIYFSYDVKMKEKGDIPEGYSVSREKKERFSLILESASTNQTSMYLCASSLGSEQYFGPGTRLTVT.

The chain couples TRBV9 to TRBJ2-2, with 11 bases fitting TRBD2. The CDR3 sequence is 17 residues long. The V segment lost 3 bases and the J segment 5 bases; nucleotides outside the gene matches: 9. CDR1 is SGDLS and CDR2 is YYNGEE in the germline V gene. The CDR3 loop is CASSGAGTSGQTGELFF. The CDR3 region has the DNA TGTGCCAGCAGCGGGGCCGGGACTAGCGGCCAAACCGGGGAGCTGTTTTTT.